This T cell receptor (beta chain) is from a study of blood T cells in healthy people across ages. Study-level results: Total diversity from one million sequenced T cells was likely underestimated. Age advanced and TCR beta diversity per million T cells fell, roughly linearly.

V lost 4 bases, J lost 3 bases, and 16 bases lay in between. This CDR3 comprises 15 residues. From germline, CDR1 is MGHRA and CDR2 YSYEKL. Alongside a J-beta primer mix, a sample-barcoded 5' primer served in a second PCR lasting about 6 to 11 cycles. A template-switch adaptor containing 12 random nucleotides labeled each cDNA molecule. Each CDR3 protein gets one entry after TCRdb re-called the 5' RACE reads with MiXCR. The data show fewer than 700,000 distinct CDR3 sequences, 45% to 55% seen once. Peripheral blood samples of 9 to 10 milliliters were drawn from each donor. This clonotype showed up just once. The antigen is undetermined.

The TCR comes from an elderly man in good health. Material for sequencing was blood. This chain joins TRBV4-1 and TRBJ2-7; tentatively, D is TRBD1 or TRBD2 (6 bases each). The CDR3 loop reads CASSRPGAAGYEQYF. The CDR3 DNA reads TGCGCCAGCAGCCGGCCGGGGGCAGCAGGCTACGAGCAGTACTTC.